Below, one T cell receptor beta chain is given with its context. What it binds is not known. This table comes from immunoSEQ multiplex PCR, and its TCRdb copy is limited to in-frame clones, with some not included. Here the sample spans approximately 80,000 clones, just over 90% being singletons. The entry originates in a study of OX40 agonist ivuxolimab in advanced cancers. Study-wide context: Partial responses, seen in three patients, involved one hepatocellular carcinoma and two cutaneous melanomas. Study results and limitations: Low normalized T-cell clonal expansion was also seen in some nonresponders. The study found among the lowest clonal expansion in partial responders at 0.1-3.0 mg/kg. Compared with CD4+, CD8+ T cells on average had more expanded clones.

The TCR sequence derives from an adult with an advanced solid tumor such as melanoma, head and neck, liver or kidney cancer. This specimen consisted of CD4+ or CD8+ T cells sorted from blood, obtained in a trial of the OX40 agonist ivuxolimab.

Here the CDR3 reads CASSRIGGTGELFF. CDR3 nucleotide sequence: TGTGCCAGCAGCCGAATCGGGGGCACCGGGGAGCTGTTTTTT. The V gene is TRBV7-2, the J gene TRBJ2-2; tentative D call: TRBD2 (6 bases). From germline, CDR1 is SGHTA and CDR2 FQGNSA. The CDR3 has 14 residues. V shed 5 bases and J shed 4 bases, with 11 bases lying between them.